These T cell receptor beta chains were read from a single sample in a study of T cells expressing NK-cell markers. TCRdb re-called the 5' RACE reads, yielding one record per CDR3 amino acid sequence without DNA. The table lists 130,000 to 150,000 distinct CDR3 sequences. Sequenced material: blood T cells: a sorted CD56 or NKG2C T cell subset, CD4+ or CD8+ T cells, or bulk PBMC T cells (not recorded which). These receptors were taken from a man aged 18 to 29 in good health. Both conserved end residues are part of each CDR3. Each record gives: V gene, J gene, CDR3 protein.

>TRBV7-6|TRBJ2-2
CASSLGAGSGELFF
>TRBV7-9|TRBJ2-3
CASSFSTGFLGTDTQYF
>TRBV24-1|TRBJ1-5
CATSDSGQGVQPQHF
>TRBV6-1|TRBJ1-1
CASSEFSMNTEAFF
>TRBV7-8|TRBJ1-5
CASSLGSVFRDRQNQPQHF
>TRBV4-1|TRBJ2-5
CASSRVGDRETQYF
>TRBV20-1|TRBJ2-3
CSASPGPSGSDTQYF
>TRBV19|TRBJ2-2
CASSIDVLFTGELFF
>TRBV27|TRBJ2-3
CASSLGPGDTQYF
>TRBV10-3|TRBJ2-5
CAIRPGDGETQYF